This T cell receptor (beta chain) was recovered during a study of cytomegalovirus exposure and HLA in healthy donors. General observations from the study: Per a prior analysis, the majority of TCR beta V segments were productive roughly 90% or roughly 30% of the time. As a later analysis revealed, most CMV-associated TCR beta chains appeared HLA-restricted. Another analysis was done later, and it associated around 15,000 TCR beta sequences with HLA alleles at 0.05 false discovery rate.

The CDR3 consists of 17 residues. The germline CDR1 and CDR2 sequences are SQVTM and ANQGSEA. V was cut by 3 bases and J by 1 base, with 16 bases left in between. PCR amplification relied on 60 Vbeta primers (plus 13 Jbeta primers). Sequencing was performed with immunoSEQ multiplex PCR; in TCRdb, only in-frame clones are kept and a portion is missing. In the table there are approximately 190,000 clones, roughly 87% of which are singletons. A word on this clone: Its antigen is not identified.

The sequencing input was PBMCs. The V call is TRBV29-1, the J call TRBJ2-6; perhaps TRBD1 as D (6 bases). The TCR sequence derives from a boy aged 2 to 9 in good health and CMV-seronegative. CDR3: CSVEVTGSKSGANVLTF. CDR3 sequence (DNA): TGCAGCGTTGAGGTGACAGGCTCTAAGTCTGGGGCCAACGTCCTGACTTTC.